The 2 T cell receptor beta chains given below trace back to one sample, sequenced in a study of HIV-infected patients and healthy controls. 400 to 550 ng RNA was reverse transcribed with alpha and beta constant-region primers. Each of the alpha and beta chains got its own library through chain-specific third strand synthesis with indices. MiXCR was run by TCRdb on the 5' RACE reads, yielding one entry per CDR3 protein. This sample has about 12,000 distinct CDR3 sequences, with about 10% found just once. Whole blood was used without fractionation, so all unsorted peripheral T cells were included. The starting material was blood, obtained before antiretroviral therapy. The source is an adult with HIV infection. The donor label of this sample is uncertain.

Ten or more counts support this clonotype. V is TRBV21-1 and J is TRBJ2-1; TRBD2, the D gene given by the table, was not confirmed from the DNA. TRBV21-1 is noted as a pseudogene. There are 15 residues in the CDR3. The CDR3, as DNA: TGTGCCAGCAGCCCCAGGGGACTAGCGGGAGGTGAGCAGTTCTTC. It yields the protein CASSPRGLAGGEQFF.

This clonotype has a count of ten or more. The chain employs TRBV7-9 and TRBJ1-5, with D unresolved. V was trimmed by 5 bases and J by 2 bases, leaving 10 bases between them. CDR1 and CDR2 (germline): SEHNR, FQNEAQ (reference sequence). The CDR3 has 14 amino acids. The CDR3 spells CASSALIGNQPQHF. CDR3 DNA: TGTGCCAGCAGCGCACTGATTGGCAATCAGCCCCAGCATTTT.